This section outlines one T cell receptor beta chain sequence together with its context. This specimen belongs to a study of blood T cell repertoires in COVID-19. Turning to the study itself: Specimens from acute and convalescent COVID-19 originated in the United States, Italy and Spain. Sample material is recorded as cDNA or gDNA derived from T cells, B-cell-depleted T cells, or PBMCs.

The V and J ends lost 2 bases and 2 bases, in that order; junction bases with no gene match: 6. The V gene's germline CDR1 is MNHEY and CDR2 SMNVEV (reference sequence). The CDR3 sequence is 15 residues long. Repertoires were generated with immunoSEQ multiplex PCR, while TCRdb's copy carries only in-frame clones and drops some. The data contain some 72,000 clones, around 90% of them singletons. This sequence originates from a man aged 45-60 years with active COVID-19. Sequencing used peripheral blood. The chain employs TRBV27 and TRBJ2-7, with 7 nucleotides matching TRBD2. The CDR3 coding sequence is TGTGCCAGCAGTTTAAGCGGGGCCGTGACCTACGAGCAGTACTTC. This encodes CASSLSGAVTYEQYF.